These T cell receptor beta chains were read from a single sample in a study of cytomegalovirus exposure and HLA in healthy donors. Data came from immunoSEQ multiplex PCR; TCRdb stores just in-frame clones and leaves some out. Of about 160,000 clones in the sample, over 85% were seen once. Material: PBMCs. The receptors shown here come from a man in his late teens or twenties in good health and CMV-seropositive. The conserved cysteine and the conserved F or W are not part of the CDR3 here.

V gene	J gene	CDR3 protein
TRBV7-9	TRBJ1-3	ASSLGDSSGNTIY
TRBV19	TRBJ2-2	ASSSRTGTVRTGELF
TRBV5-1	TRBJ1-3	ASSLVGGSGNTIY
TRBV2	TRBJ2-2	ASCSGRVIGELF
TRBV2	TRBJ1-1	ASIPQGAGTEAF
TRBV6-5	TRBJ2-7	ASSYSMTDPYEQY
TRBV18	TRBJ2-5	ASSPTGVETQY
TRBV6-1	TRBJ1-1	ASSEAVRLNTEAF
TRBV9	TRBJ2-6	ASSPRERANVLT
TRBV27	TRBJ2-2	ASRHFPGDTGELF
TRBV7-3	TRBJ2-2	ASSLGLAGTGELF
TRBV9	TRBJ2-3	ASSPDQGFPHPTDTQY
TRBV6-1	TRBJ2-7	ASSEWLFSYEQY
TRBV6-4	TRBJ2-6	ASSDTTAGANVLT
TRBV13	TRBJ2-3	ASSLWRRLSTDTQY
TRBV27	TRBJ2-7	ASSSLLGATYEQY
TRBV29-1	TRBJ2-7	SVSTANYEQY
TRBV4-1	TRBJ1-1	ASSQGLNLNTEAF
TRBV6-1	TRBJ2-3	ASSEFPGNTDTQY
TRBV9	TRBJ1-2	ASRAGQANYGYT
TRBV18	TRBJ1-3	ASSIGLSSGNTIY
TRBV7-2	TRBJ2-3	ASSPRTSGGTDTQY
TRBV28	TRBJ2-5	ASSLGEGTQY
TRBV29-1	TRBJ1-1	SVGQGAAEAF
TRBV5-5	TRBJ2-1	ASSLEGLKYNEQF
TRBV7-2	TRBJ2-1	ASSLSGLAVF
TRBV4-2	TRBJ2-5	ASSRDRGETQY
TRBV9	TRBJ2-1	ASSVGGRGNEQF
TRBV7-6	TRBJ1-4	ASSSGQAANEKLF
TRBV6-5	TRBJ1-2	ASSRTAYGYT
TRBV7-2	TRBJ2-1	ASSTRGLAGDSYNEQF
TRBV5-6	TRBJ2-1	ASSTGQGPYNEQF
TRBV5-6	TRBJ1-3	ASSLQGTGNTIY
TRBV5-1	TRBJ2-7	ASSWGQAYSYEQY
TRBV6-1	TRBJ1-1	ASSAPGQGTEAF
TRBV9	TRBJ2-5	ASSTPGSGETQY
TRBV6-5	TRBJ1-1	ASSYMGGTEAF
TRBV6-4	TRBJ2-2	ASSESGSGTGELF
TRBV20-1	TRBJ2-7	SASDRIGQY
TRBV6-5	TRBJ1-1	ASSYSGGTEAF
TRBV6-5	TRBJ1-2	ASRPPGYYGYT
TRBV11-3	TRBJ2-3	ASSLVQGTDTQY
TRBV14	TRBJ1-1	ASSQLSANTEAF